This T cell receptor beta chain was retrieved from a study of shared clonotypes between healthy human individuals. Regarding the study as a whole: Relative to clonotypes present in all four donors, those not shared had lower generation probabilities.

Assay execution took place at the deep level. Authors' analysis steps: Junction-only sequences without quality scores came from ImmunoSEQ, so filtering differed. TCRdb's table, derived via immunoSEQ multiplex PCR, lists solely in-frame clones and lacks some. Clone size and the V and J calls come from that table; the DNA yielded D and trimming. The sample includes roughly 2.6 million clones, roughly nine tenths of them seen just once. Free of recent acute infections or vaccinations, the donors were healthy HIV-negative adults. This clone was detected a few times. Its target is unknown. V lost 7 bases to trimming and J lost 5 bases, with 7 bases between them. Germline V gives CDR1 SGHDT, CDR2 YYEEEE. The CDR3 contains 12 residues.

This clonotype originated in a man between 18 and 35 years old in good health. V gene TRBV5-6 combines with J gene TRBJ1-6; D not resolved. The sample consisted of naive CD4+ T cells sorted from blood. Subset described: CD45RA+ positively selected. CDR3 nucleotide sequence: TGTGCCAGCGGGAAGCATAATTCACCCCTCCACTTT. Its protein product is CASGKHNSPLHF.